This TCR beta chain came from a study of T cell changes during pregnancy in multiple sclerosis. Trimming left V 4 bases short and J 2 bases short, with 11 bases between. CDR1 KGHSH and CDR2 LQKENI come from the germline V gene. The CDR3 contains 14 residues. Repertoires were generated with immunoSEQ multiplex PCR, while TCRdb's copy carries only in-frame clones and drops some. The repertoire holds approximately 74,000 clones, with 92% as singletons. The sample was peripheral blood, taken before pregnancy. The clonotype was recovered from a female donor with multiple sclerosis, enrolled in a pregnancy study. J is TRBJ1-2 and V is TRBV18, with D possibly being TRBD1 (5 bases). The CDR3 sequence: CASSLQPGNYGYTF. The CDR3 coding sequence is TGTGCCAGCTCACTCCAACCAGGGAACTATGGCTACACCTTC. The complete variable domain, with remaining parts taken from reference TRBV18 and TRBJ1-2, reads NAGVMQNPRHLVRRRGQEARLRCSPMKGHSHVYWYRQLPEEGLKFMVYLQKENIIDESGMPKERFSAEFPKEGPSILRIQQVVRGDSAAYFCASSLQPGNYGYTFGSGTRLTVV.